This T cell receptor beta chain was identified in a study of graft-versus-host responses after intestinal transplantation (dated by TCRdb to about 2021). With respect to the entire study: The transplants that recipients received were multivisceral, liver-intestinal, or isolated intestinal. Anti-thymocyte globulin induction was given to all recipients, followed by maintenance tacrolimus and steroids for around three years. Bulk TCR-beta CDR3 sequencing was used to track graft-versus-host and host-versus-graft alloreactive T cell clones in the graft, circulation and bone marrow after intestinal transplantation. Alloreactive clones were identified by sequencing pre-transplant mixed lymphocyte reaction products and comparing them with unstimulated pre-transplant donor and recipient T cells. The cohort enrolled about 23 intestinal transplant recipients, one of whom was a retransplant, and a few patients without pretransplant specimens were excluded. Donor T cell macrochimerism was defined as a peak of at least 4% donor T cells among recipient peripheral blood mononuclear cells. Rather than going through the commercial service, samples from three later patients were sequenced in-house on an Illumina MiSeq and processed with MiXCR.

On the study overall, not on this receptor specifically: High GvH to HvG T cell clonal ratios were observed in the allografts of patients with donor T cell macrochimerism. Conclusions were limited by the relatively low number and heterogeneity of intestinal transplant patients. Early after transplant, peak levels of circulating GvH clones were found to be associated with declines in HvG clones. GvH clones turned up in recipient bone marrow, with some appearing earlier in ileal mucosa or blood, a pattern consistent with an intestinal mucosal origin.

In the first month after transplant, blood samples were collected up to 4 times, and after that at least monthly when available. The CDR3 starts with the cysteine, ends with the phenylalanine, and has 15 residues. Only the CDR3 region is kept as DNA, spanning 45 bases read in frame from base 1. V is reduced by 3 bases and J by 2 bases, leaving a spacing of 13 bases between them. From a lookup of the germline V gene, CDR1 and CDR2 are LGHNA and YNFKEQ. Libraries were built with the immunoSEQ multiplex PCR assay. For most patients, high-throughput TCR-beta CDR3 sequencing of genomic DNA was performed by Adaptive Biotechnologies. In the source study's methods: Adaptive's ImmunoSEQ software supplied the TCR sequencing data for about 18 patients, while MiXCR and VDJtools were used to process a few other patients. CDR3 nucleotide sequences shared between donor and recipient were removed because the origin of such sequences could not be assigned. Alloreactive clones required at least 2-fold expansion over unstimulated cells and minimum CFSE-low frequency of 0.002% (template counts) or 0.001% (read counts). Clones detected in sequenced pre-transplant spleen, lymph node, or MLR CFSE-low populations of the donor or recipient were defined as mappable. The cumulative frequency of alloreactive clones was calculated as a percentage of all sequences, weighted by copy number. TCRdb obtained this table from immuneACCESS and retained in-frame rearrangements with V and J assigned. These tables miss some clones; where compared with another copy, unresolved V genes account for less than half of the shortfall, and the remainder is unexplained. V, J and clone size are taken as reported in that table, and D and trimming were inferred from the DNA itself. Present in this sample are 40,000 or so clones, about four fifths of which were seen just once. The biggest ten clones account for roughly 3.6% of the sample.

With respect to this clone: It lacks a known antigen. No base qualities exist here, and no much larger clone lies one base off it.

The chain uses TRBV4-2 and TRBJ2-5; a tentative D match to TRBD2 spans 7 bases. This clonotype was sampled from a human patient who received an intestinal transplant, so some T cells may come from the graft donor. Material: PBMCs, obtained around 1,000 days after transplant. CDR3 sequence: CASSHARGAQETQYF. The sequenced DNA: TGTGCCAGCAGCCACGCCCGGGGGGCGCAAGAGACCCAGTACTTC.